This passage covers 29 T cell receptor beta chains from one sample sequenced in a study of a mutant IDH1 vaccine in newly diagnosed glioma. No cognate antigen is known for these TCRs. Time point reported: week 47, end of study. A single vaccine dose contained 300 ug of mutant IDH1 20-mer peptide, and topical imiquimod was used with it. Generated by immunoSEQ multiplex PCR, the TCRdb table keeps only in-frame clones and is missing some. The sample has about 34,000 clones, 87% seen once; the top ten hold around 11%. The sequenced sample was PBMCs, obtained from a glioma patient whose treatment included an IDH1 peptide vaccine. The source of these receptors is a woman in her twenties or thirties with glioma.

The gene calls are TRBV5-4 and TRBJ2-1; 9 positions agree with TRBD2. The CDR3 contains 15 residues. Germline V lookup: CDR1 SGHNT, CDR2 YYREEE (reference sequence). Trimming at V came to 0 bases and at J to 7 bases, leaving 5 bases not matched to a gene. The CDR3 here is CASSLGRGGSNEQFF. CDR3 DNA sequence: TGTGCCAGCAGCTTGGGGCGGGGGGGTTCGAATGAGCAGTTCTTC.

The V gene is TRBV7-2, the J gene TRBJ2-7; D remains unclear. The CDR3 extends over 12 amino acids. Trimming removed 1 base at V and 2 bases at J, with 3 bases between. Germline V gene lookup returns CDR1 SGHTA and CDR2 FQGNSA. The CDR3 coding sequence is TGTGCCAGCAGCTTAGAGGCCTACGAGCAGTACTTC. Encoded protein: CASSLEAYEQYF.

This rearrangement joins TRBV9 to TRBJ1-1, with TRBD1 as a possible D gene (5 bases). This CDR3 is 19 amino acids long. With 0 bases removed from V and 2 bases from J, the gap between germline ends came to 23 bases. Germline CDR1 SGDLS, CDR2 YYNGEE. The DNA of the CDR3 is TGTGCCAGCAGCGTAGAGGCAGGTCGAGGGGCGTGGGTAAACACTGAAGCTTTCTTT. It specifies CASSVEAGRGAWVNTEAFF.

The chain links TRBV4-2 to TRBJ2-3, with D tentatively TRBD2 (6 bases). V was cut by 4 bases and J by 1 base, with 15 bases left in between. CDR1 LGHNA and CDR2 YNFKEQ come from the germline V gene. CDR3 length: 16 amino acids. CDR3 region: CASSPSGWGGTDTQYF. CDR3 in DNA: TGTGCCAGCAGCCCCTCCGGGTGGGGGGGCACAGATACGCAGTATTTT.

This chain uses TRBV14 with TRBJ1-3; 7 bases line up with TRBD1. Germline lookup yields CDR1 SGHDN and CDR2 FVKESK. This CDR3 spans 16 amino acids. The J segment lost 3 bases and the V segment lost 3 bases, leaving 8 bases of the junction unmatched. CDR3 in amino acids: CASSQLQGSSGNTIYF. The CDR3 DNA reads TGTGCCAGCAGCCAGCTACAGGGGAGTAGTGGAAACACCATATATTTT.

This chain connects TRBV5-5 to TRBJ1-1, with 7 bases identical to TRBD1. This CDR3 region has 13 residues. CDR1 is SGHKS and CDR2 is YYEKEE in the germline V gene (reference sequence). V shed 5 bases and J 2 bases; nucleotides not matched to a gene: 3. The CDR3 nucleotides read TGTGCCAGCAGGAGACAGGGAAACACTGAAGCTTTCTTT. Amino acids: CASRRQGNTEAFF.

The chain recombines TRBV18 with TRBJ1-5; TRBD1 is a possible D gene (6 bases). The CDR3 consists of 16 residues. The V end was cut by 4 bases, the J end by 3 bases, with 16 bases between. Germline loops: CDR1 KGHSH, CDR2 LQKENI. The CDR3 region has the DNA TGTGCCAGCTCACAAGGGGGGGCACAAATCAATCAGCCCCAGCATTTT. Translation: CASSQGGAQINQPQHF.

The J gene is TRBJ1-4, the V gene TRBV5-1; 8 bases map to TRBD1. This CDR3 has 14 residues. The trim removed 4 bases at V and 7 bases at J, leaving 6 bases unmatched. Germline V gene sequence: CDR1 SGHRS, CDR2 YFSETQ. The CDR3 is CASSPGQAIEKLFF. The CDR3 region has the DNA TGCGCCAGCAGCCCGGGACAGGCTATTGAAAAACTGTTTTTT.

J is TRBJ2-7 and V is TRBV5-4; D gene unclear. The V gene's germline CDR1 is SGHNT and CDR2 YYREEE (reference sequence). V was shortened by 1 base and J by 2 bases, with 7 bases between the two germline ends. The CDR3 is 13 residues long. CDR3 DNA sequence: TGTGCCAGCAGCTTGACCCCAACCTACGAGCAGTACTTC. Translation gives CASSLTPTYEQYF.

The chain has TRBV6-1 and TRBJ2-7; D is ambiguous. CDR3 size: 12 residues. V lost 2 bases and J 6 bases, leaving 8 bases between the germline ends. Germline values: CDR1 MNHNS, CDR2 SASEGT. CDR3: CASSERVGEQYF. CDR3 bases: TGTGCCAGCAGTGAAAGAGTGGGCGAGCAGTACTTC.

V is TRBV29-1 and J is TRBJ1-2; D possibly corresponds to TRBD1 (5 bases). Trimming shortened V by 4 bases and J by 3 bases, and 12 bases separated the two germline ends. The length of the CDR3 is 13 residues. CDR1 and CDR2 (germline): SQVTM, ANQGSEA. The CDR3 sequence: CSVVDGGDYGYTF. The DNA of the CDR3 is TGCAGCGTTGTAGACGGAGGGGACTATGGCTACACCTTC.

The chain is built from TRBV12-5 and TRBJ2-7; D is possibly TRBD1 (5 bases). Germline CDR1 and CDR2: LGHNT and FRNRAP. The CDR3 runs to 17 residues. V lost 4 bases, J lost 2 bases, and 21 bases lay in between. The CDR3 sequence: CASGSYSPARAAYEQYF. The CDR3 DNA reads as TGTGCTAGTGGTTCGTACTCGCCCGCCAGGGCTGCCTACGAGCAGTACTTC.

The CDR3 region has the DNA TGTGCCAGCAGCTCCGCGTACAGGGGGCGTCCAGGAGGCTACACCTTC. Amino acid sequence: CASSSAYRGRPGGYTF. The rearrangement joins TRBV5-6 to TRBJ1-2; TRBD1 matches at 9 bases. V trimming: 3 bases; J trimming: 8 bases; junction bases outside the gene matches: 14. Germline V gives CDR1 SGHDT, CDR2 YYEEEE. The CDR3 covers 16 residues.

The J gene is TRBJ2-7, the V gene TRBV13, with D possibly TRBD1 on 5 matching bases. Trimming took 8 bases from V and 2 from J, leaving 7 bases between them. The CDR3 extends over 11 amino acids. Germline CDR1 PRHDT, CDR2 FYEKMQ (reference sequence). CDR3 nucleotide sequence: TGTGCCAGCGGGGCCCCCTACGAGCAGTACTTC. It encodes CASGAPYEQYF.

This clone was observed a single time. The rearrangement joins TRBV5-1 to TRBJ2-2; maybe TRBD2 (5 bases). The V end lost 6 bases, the J end lost 6 bases, and 18 bases lay between the germline ends. This CDR3 spans 15 amino acids. CDR1 SGHRS and CDR2 YFSETQ come from the germline V gene. This chain's CDR3 is CASTANGVASGELFF. CDR3 DNA sequence: TGCGCCAGCACCGCTAATGGGGTAGCGTCCGGGGAGCTGTTTTTT.

The chain is built from TRBV4-1 and TRBJ2-7; 8 bases align to TRBD1. Germline V lookup: CDR1 MGHRA, CDR2 YSYEKL. The CDR3 contains 16 residues. Trimming cost V 7 bases and J 2 bases; bases outside gene matches: 13. In nucleotides, the CDR3 is TGCGCCAGCACAATTAAACCGGGACAGGCGACCTACGAGCAGTACTTC. Protein product: CASTIKPGQATYEQYF.

The chain couples TRBV14 to TRBJ2-7; 7 bases align to TRBD1. This CDR3 is 15 amino acids long. CDR1 is SGHDN, CDR2 FVKESK, per germline. After removal of 1 base from V and 2 bases from J, the junction contained 5 bases not matched to a gene. CDR3 amino acids: CASSQASGQTYEQYF. The CDR3, as DNA: TGTGCCAGCAGCCAAGCTTCGGGACAGACCTACGAGCAGTACTTC.

The chain recombines TRBV5-6 with TRBJ2-7; a weak D match, TRBD2 (5 bases). CDR1 is SGHDT, CDR2 YYEEEE, per germline. This CDR3 has 14 amino acids. The V gene lost 1 base and the J gene lost 3 bases, with 11 bases spanning the gap. CDR3 residues: CASSLLTGIYEQYF. CDR3 in DNA: TGTGCCAGCAGCTTGTTAACGGGGATCTACGAGCAGTACTTC. The whole variable domain, remainder taken from reference TRBV5-6 and TRBJ2-7, is DAGVTQSPTHLIKTRGQQVTLRCSPKSGHDTVSWYQQALGQGPQFIFQYYEEEERQRGNFPDRFSGHQFPNYSSELNVNALLLGDSALYLCASSLLTGIYEQYFGPGTRLTVT.

The chain combines TRBV7-9 with TRBJ1-6, with D unresolved. There are 12 residues in the CDR3. Germline V gene sequence: CDR1 SEHNR, CDR2 FQNEAQ (reference sequence). V lost 8 bases and J 9 bases, leaving 11 bases between the germline ends. The CDR3 DNA is TGTGCCAGCTCAGAGGGTGGTTCACCCCTCCACTTT. It encodes CASSEGGSPLHF.

This clone was seen a single time. This chain uses TRBV25-1 with TRBJ2-3; possibly TRBD2 for D (6 bases). The CDR3 is 14 amino acids. Trimming cost V 8 bases and J 9 bases, with 21 bases left between them. The germline CDR1 and CDR2 sequences are MGHDK and SYGVNS. As DNA, the CDR3 is TGTGCCAGCGTGGGTGCGGGGCGGGCCCGGACGCAGTATTTT. This translates into CASVGAGRARTQYF.

This chain uses TRBV2 with TRBJ2-7; 8 bases map to TRBD2. V lost 5 bases and J lost 7; bases outside the gene matches: 13. Looked up from germline, CDR1 is SNHLY and CDR2 is FYNNEI. The CDR3 totals 15 residues. The CDR3 loop is CASSPRLRTSREQYF. CDR3 nucleotide sequence: TGTGCCAGCAGTCCTCGACTTCGGACTAGCCGGGAGCAGTACTTC.

The CDR3 region is CASRGSRAYGYTF. The DNA of the CDR3 is TGTGCCAGCAGGGGGAGCAGGGCTTATGGCTACACCTTC. The chain joins TRBV6-5 to TRBJ1-2, with D tentatively TRBD1 (5 bases). Trimming removed 6 bases from V and 5 bases from J, with 13 bases in between. The germline V gene has CDR1 MNHEY and CDR2 SVGAGI. The CDR3 contains 13 residues.

The chain uses TRBV7-9 and TRBJ1-1; D is uncertain. The CDR3 is 13 residues long. The germline CDR1 and CDR2 sequences are SEHNR and FQNEAQ (reference sequence). V shed 10 bases and J shed 4 bases, with 16 bases lying between them. CDR3 residues: CATHPPWGTEAFF. CDR3 DNA sequence: TGTGCCACCCACCCCCCTTGGGGCACTGAAGCTTTCTTT.

This clone was seen more than once but under ten times. V usage is TRBV19 and J usage is TRBJ1-3; D gene ambiguous. CDR3 size: 13 residues. Germline CDR1 LNHDA, CDR2 SQIVND (reference sequence). The germline V and J ends were trimmed by 8 bases and 8 bases, with 16 bases remaining between them. CDR3 nucleotides: TGTGCCAGTCCGTCCTTAATTGCGGACACCATATATTTT. Translated, it gives CASPSLIADTIYF.

The sample holds one count of this clone. V gene TRBV7-2 combines with J gene TRBJ1-1, with D hard to call. Trimming removed 4 bases at V and 1 base at J, with 10 bases between. In germline, CDR1 is SGHTA, CDR2 FQGNSA. The CDR3 runs to 14 residues. CDR3 sequence (DNA): TGTGCCAGCAGCTCCTACTTGAGGAACACTGAAGCTTTCTTT. This codes for CASSSYLRNTEAFF. The full variable domain, with the rest looked up from reference TRBV7-2 and TRBJ1-1, is GAGVSQSPSNKVTEKGKDVELRCDPISGHTALYWYRQSLGQGLEFLIYFQGNSAPDKSGLPSDRFSAERTGGSVSTLTIQRTQQEDSAVYLCASSSYLRNTEAFFGQGTRLTVV.

The rearrangement uses TRBV18 and TRBJ1-1; D unclear. The CDR3 has 12 residues. Germline V gives CDR1 KGHSH, CDR2 LQKENI. Trimming left V 3 bases short and J 8 bases short, with 10 bases between. CDR3 DNA: TGTGCCAGCTCACCGGGGTCCAGGGAAGCTTTCTTT. It encodes CASSPGSREAFF.

In this sample, this clone turned up once. V and J are TRBV19 and TRBJ1-1; 7 bases line up with TRBD1. The CDR3 extends over 13 amino acids. Germline V gene sequence: CDR1 LNHDA, CDR2 SQIVND (reference sequence). V lost 4 bases to trimming and J lost 6 bases; unmatched junction nucleotides: 5. The CDR3 loop is CASSTDRLAEAFF. CDR3 DNA sequence: TGTGCCAGTAGTACGGACAGGTTAGCTGAAGCTTTCTTT.

The chain employs TRBV6-5 and TRBJ1-1, with D unresolved. This CDR3 region has 13 residues. With 6 bases removed from V and 0 bases from J, the gap between germline ends came to 8 bases. The germline V gene encodes CDR1 MNHEY and CDR2 SVGAGI. CDR3 DNA sequence: TGTGCCAGCAGCCTAAACGTGAACACTGAAGCTTTCTTT. It translates to CASSLNVNTEAFF.

By its share, this clone is large. The chain recombines TRBV11-1 with TRBJ2-2; the D gene is possibly TRBD2 (6 bases). The CDR3 length is 15 residues. Germline V gives CDR1 SGHAT, CDR2 FQDESV (reference sequence). Trimming cost V 3 bases and J 4 bases, with 12 bases left between them. Here the CDR3 DNA reads TGTGCCAGCAGCTTGACGTCCGGGAGCACCGGGGAGCTGTTTTTT. This gives the protein CASSLTSGSTGELFF.